This record covers a single TCR beta chain. The antigen remains unidentified. Looked up from germline, CDR1 is SNHLY and CDR2 is FYNNEI. Losses at the gene ends were 6 bases for V and 14 bases for J; bases not matched to a gene: 12. The CDR3 has 12 amino acids. The data were obtained in a study of cytomegalovirus exposure and HLA in healthy donors. Whole-study context: Among the 400 or so donors who were genotyped, around 77% fell in the genetic ancestry cluster that is associated with self-reported Caucasian donors. Study-level results: In a later analysis, TCR beta V- and J-gene trimming was associated with a missense DCLRE1C variant. CMV antigen specificity was confirmed in vitro for three CMV-associated chains. Within an earlier analysis, most TCR beta V segments proved productive either about 90% or about 30% of the time.

13 Jbeta primers and 60 Vbeta primers were used for the PCR. The table came from immunoSEQ multiplex PCR; TCRdb's copy has only in-frame clones and leaves some out. Among around 180,000 clones listed, roughly four fifths were seen once. The sequenced sample consisted of PBMCs. The clonotype was recovered from a woman aged 18-35 years in good health and CMV-seropositive. This rearrangement joins TRBV2 to TRBJ1-2, with 7 bases lining up with TRBD1. CDR3 sequence: CASSPDDRVWTF. CDR3 nucleotides: TGTGCCAGCAGCCCAGACGACAGGGTGTGGACCTTC.